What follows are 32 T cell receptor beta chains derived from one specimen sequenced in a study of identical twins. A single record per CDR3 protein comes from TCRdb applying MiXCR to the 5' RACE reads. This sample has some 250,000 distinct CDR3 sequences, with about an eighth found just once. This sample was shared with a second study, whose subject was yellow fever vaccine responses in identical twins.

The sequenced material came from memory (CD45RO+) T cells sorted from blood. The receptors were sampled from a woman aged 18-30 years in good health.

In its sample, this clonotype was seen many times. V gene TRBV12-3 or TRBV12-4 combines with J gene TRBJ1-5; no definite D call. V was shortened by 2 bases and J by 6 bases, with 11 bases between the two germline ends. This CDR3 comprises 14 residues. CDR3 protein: CASSLSGSAQPQHF. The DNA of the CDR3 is TGTGCCAGCAGTTTATCAGGTTCGGCTCAGCCCCAGCATTTT.

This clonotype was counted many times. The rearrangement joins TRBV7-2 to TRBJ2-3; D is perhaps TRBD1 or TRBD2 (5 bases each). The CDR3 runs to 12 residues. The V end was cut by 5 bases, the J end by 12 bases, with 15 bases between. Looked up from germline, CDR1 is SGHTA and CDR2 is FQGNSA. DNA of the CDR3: TGTGCCAGCAGCATAGACTCCGGGACCCAGTATTTT. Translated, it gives CASSIDSGTQYF.

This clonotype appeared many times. The CDR3 here is CASSWTGGANTEAFF. In DNA, the CDR3 is TGCGCCAGCAGCTGGACAGGGGGAGCGAACACTGAAGCTTTCTTT. The gene calls are TRBV5-1 and TRBJ1-1; TRBD1 aligns across 10 bases. Germline V gene sequence: CDR1 SGHRS, CDR2 YFSETQ. Trimming took 3 bases from V and 1 from J; bases not matched to a gene: 3. The CDR3 loop spans 15 amino acids.

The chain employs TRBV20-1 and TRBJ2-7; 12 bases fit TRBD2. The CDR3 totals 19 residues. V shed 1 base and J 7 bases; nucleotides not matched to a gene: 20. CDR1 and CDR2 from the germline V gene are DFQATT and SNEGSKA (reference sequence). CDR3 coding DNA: TGCAGTGCTAGAGCCCCCGGGTCTGTTACCGGGACTAGCGGGCGAGAGCAGTACTTC. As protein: CSARAPGSVTGTSGREQYF.

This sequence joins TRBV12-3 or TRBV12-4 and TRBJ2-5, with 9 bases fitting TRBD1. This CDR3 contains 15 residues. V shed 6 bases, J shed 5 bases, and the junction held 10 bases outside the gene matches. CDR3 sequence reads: CASREQGALGETQYF. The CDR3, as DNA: TGTGCCAGCAGGGAACAGGGGGCCCTGGGGGAGACCCAGTACTTC.

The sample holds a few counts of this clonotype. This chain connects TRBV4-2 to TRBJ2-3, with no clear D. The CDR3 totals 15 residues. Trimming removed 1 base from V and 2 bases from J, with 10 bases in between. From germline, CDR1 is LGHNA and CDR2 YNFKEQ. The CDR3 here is CASSQGMKSTDTQYF. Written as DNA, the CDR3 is TGTGCCAGCAGCCAAGGGATGAAATCCACAGATACGCAGTATTTT.

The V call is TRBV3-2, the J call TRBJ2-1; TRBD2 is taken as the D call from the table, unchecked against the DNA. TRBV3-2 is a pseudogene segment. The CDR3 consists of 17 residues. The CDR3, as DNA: TGTGCCACCACCCAAGCGGGCGCTAGCGGGAGCGATAATGAGCAGTTCTTC. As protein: CATTQAGASGSDNEQFF.

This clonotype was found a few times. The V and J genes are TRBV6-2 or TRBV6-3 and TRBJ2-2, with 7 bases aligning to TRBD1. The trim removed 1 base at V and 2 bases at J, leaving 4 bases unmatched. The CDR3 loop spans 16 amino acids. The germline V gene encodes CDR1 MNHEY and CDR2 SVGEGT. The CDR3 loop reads CASSYFAGGNTGELFF. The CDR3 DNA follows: TGTGCCAGCAGTTACTTCGCAGGGGGTAACACCGGGGAGCTGTTTTTT.

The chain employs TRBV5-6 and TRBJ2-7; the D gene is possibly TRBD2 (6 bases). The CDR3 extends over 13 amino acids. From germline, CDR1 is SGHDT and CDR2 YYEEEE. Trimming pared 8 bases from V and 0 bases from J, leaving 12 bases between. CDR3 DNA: TGTGCCAGGAGCCCCGGGAGCTCCTACGAGCAGTACTTC. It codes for CARSPGSSYEQYF.

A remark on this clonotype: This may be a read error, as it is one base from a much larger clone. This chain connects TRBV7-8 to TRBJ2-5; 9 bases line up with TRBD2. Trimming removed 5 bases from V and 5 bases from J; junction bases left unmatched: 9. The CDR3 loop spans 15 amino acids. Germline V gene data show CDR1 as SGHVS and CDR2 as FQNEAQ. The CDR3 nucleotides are TGTGCCAGCAGCCCGAATAGCGGGAGTCGGGAGACCCAGTACTTC. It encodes CASSPNSGSRETQYF.

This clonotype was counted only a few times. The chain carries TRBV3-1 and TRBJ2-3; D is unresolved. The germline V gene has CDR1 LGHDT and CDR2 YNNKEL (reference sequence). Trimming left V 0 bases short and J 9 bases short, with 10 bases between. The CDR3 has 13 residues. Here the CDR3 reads CASSQDIHPTQYF. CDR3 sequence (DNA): TGTGCCAGCAGCCAAGATATACATCCCACGCAGTATTTT.

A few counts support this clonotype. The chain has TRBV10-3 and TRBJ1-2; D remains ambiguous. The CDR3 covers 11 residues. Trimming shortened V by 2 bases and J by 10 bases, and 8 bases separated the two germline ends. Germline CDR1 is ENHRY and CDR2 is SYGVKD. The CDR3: CAISEGEAYTF. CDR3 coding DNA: TGTGCCATCAGTGAGGGCGAAGCCTACACCTTC.

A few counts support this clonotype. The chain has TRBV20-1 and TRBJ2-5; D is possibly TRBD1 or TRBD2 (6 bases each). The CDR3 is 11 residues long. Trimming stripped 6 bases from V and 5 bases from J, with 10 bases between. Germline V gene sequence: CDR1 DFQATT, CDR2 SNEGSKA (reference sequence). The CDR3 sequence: CSAGGPETQYF. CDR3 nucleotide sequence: TGCAGTGCAGGGGGGCCGGAGACCCAGTACTTC.

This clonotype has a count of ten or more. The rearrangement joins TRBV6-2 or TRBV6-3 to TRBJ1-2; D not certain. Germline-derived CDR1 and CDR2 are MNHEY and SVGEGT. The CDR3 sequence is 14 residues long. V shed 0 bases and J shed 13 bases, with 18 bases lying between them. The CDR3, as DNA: TGTGCCAGCAGTTACTCTGCGGACGCCCCGCGAGTCACCTTC. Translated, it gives CASSYSADAPRVTF.

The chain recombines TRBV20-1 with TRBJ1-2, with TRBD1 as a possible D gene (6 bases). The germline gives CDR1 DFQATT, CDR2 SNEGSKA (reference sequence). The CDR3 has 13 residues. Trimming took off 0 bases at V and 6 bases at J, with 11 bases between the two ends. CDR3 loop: CSARDRGADGYTF. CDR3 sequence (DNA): TGCAGTGCTAGAGATCGGGGGGCAGATGGCTACACCTTC.

The CDR3 sequence: CASSLDSGRTITYEQYF. The CDR3 DNA sequence: TGTGCCAGCAGCTTAGATAGCGGGAGGACGATAACCTACGAGCAGTACTTC. The chain recombines TRBV11-2 with TRBJ2-7; 10 bases agree with TRBD2. Germline V gene lookup returns CDR1 SGHAT and CDR2 FQNNGV. The CDR3 sequence is 17 residues long. The V gene end was trimmed by 0 bases and the J gene end by 2 bases; junction bases not matched to a gene: 7. Full variable domain (missing parts from reference TRBV11-2 and TRBJ2-7): EAGVAQSPRYKIIEKRQSVAFWCNPISGHATLYWYQQILGQGPKLLIQFQNNGVVDDSQLPKDRFSAERLKGVDSTLKIQPAKLEDSAVYLCASSLDSGRTITYEQYFGPGTRLTVT.

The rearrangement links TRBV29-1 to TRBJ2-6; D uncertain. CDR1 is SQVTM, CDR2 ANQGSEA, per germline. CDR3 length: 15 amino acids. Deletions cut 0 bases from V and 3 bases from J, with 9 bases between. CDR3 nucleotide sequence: TGCAGCGTTGAAGAAAGGGCCTTTGGGGCCAACGTCCTGACTTTC. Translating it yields CSVEERAFGANVLTF. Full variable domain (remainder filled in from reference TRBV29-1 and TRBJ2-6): SAVISQKPSRDICQRGTSLTIQCQVDSQVTMMFWYRQQPGQSLTLIATANQGSEATYESGFVIDKFPISRPNLTFSTLTVSNMSPEDSSIYLCSVEERAFGANVLTFGAGSRLTVL.

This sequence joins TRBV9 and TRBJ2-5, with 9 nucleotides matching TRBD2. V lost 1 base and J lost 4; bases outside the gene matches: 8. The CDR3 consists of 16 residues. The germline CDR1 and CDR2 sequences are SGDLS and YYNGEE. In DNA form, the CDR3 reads TGTGCCAGCAGCGTAACAGCGGGGGGCCTGGGAGAGACCCAGTACTTC. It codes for CASSVTAGGLGETQYF.

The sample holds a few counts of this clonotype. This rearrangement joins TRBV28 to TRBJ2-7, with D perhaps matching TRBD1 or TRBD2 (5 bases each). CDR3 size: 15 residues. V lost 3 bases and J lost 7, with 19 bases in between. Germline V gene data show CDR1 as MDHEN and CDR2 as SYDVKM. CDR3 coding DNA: TGTGCCAGCAGTTTGGGTGGGACCGTGGTACGGGAGCAGTACTTC. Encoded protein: CASSLGGTVVREQYF.

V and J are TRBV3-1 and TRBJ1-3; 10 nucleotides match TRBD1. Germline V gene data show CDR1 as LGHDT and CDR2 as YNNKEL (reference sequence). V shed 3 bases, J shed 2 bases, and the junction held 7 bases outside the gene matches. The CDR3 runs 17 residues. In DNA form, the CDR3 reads TGTGCCAGCAGCCAGACAGGGGGCGCCGGGACTGGAAACACCATATATTTT. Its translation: CASSQTGGAGTGNTIYF.

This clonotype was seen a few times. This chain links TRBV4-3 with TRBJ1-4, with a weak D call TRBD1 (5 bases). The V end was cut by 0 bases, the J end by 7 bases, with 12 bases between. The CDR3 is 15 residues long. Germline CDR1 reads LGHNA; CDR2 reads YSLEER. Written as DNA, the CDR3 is TGCGCCAGCAGCCAAGAATGGCAGGGAAGTGAAAAACTGTTTTTT. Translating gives CASSQEWQGSEKLFF.

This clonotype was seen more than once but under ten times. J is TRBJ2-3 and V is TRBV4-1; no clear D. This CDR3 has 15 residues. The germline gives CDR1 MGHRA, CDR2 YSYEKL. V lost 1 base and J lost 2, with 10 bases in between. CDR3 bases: TGCGCCAGCAGCCAAGGAAGCCCACTCACAGATACGCAGTATTTT. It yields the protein CASSQGSPLTDTQYF.

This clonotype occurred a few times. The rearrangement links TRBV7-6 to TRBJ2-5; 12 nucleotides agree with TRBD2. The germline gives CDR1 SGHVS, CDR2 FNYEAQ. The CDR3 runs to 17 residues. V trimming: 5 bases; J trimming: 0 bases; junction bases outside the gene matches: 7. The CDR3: CASSPTSGGMYQETQYF. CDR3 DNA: TGTGCCAGCAGCCCGACTAGCGGGGGAATGTACCAAGAGACCCAGTACTTC.

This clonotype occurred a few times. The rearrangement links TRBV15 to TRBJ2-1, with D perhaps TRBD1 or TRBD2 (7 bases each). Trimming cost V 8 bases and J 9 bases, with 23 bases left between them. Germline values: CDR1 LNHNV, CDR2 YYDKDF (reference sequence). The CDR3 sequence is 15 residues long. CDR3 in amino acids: CATSGGSGAGAEQFF. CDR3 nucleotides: TGTGCCACCTCAGGGGGGTCAGGGGCGGGAGCTGAGCAGTTCTTC.

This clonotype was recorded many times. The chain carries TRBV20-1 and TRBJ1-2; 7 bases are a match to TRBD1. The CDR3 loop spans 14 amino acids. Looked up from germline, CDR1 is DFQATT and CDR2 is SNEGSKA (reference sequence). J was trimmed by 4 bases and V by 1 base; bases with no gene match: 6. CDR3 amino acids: CSARVTGATYGYTF. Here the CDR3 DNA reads TGCAGTGCTAGAGTTACAGGGGCGACCTATGGCTACACCTTC.

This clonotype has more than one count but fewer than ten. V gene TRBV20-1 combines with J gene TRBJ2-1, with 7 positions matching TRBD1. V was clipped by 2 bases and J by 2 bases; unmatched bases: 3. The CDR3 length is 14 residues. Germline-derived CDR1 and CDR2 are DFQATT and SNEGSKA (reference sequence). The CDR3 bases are TGCAGTGCTAGACCGACAGGGACCTACAATGAGCAGTTCTTC. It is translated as CSARPTGTYNEQFF.

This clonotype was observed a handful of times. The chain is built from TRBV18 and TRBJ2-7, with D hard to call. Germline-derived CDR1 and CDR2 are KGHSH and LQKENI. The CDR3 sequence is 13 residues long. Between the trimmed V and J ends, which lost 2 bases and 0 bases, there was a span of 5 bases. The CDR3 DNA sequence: TGTGCCAGCTCACCAACTGCCTCCTACGAGCAGTACTTC. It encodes CASSPTASYEQYF.

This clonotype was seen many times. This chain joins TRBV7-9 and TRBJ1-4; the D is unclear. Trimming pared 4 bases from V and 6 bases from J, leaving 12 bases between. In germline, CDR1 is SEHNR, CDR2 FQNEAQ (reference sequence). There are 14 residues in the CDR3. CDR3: CASSSPPGDEKLFF. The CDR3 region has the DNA TGTGCCAGCAGCTCCCCCCCCGGGGATGAAAAACTGTTTTTT.

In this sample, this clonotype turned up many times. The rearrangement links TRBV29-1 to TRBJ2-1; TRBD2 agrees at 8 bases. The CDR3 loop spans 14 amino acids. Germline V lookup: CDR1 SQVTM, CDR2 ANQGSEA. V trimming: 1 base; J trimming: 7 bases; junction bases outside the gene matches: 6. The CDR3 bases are TGCAGCGTTGAAGCCGGGACTAGTTTGAATGAGCAGTTCTTC. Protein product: CSVEAGTSLNEQFF.

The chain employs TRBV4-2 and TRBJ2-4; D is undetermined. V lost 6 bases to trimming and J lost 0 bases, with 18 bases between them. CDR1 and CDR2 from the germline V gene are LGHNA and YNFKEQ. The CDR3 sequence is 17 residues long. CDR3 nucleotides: TGTGCCAGCAGGGCTGAATCGGGCGGTCTAGCCAAAAACATTCAGTACTTC. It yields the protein CASRAESGGLAKNIQYF.

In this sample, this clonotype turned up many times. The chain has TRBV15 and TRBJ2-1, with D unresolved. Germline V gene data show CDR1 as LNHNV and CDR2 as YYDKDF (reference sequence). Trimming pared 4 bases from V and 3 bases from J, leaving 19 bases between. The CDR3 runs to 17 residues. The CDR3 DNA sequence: TGTGCCACCAGCACCTGGATTGTGGGTGGGATCTACAATGAGCAGTTCTTC. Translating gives CATSTWIVGGIYNEQFF.

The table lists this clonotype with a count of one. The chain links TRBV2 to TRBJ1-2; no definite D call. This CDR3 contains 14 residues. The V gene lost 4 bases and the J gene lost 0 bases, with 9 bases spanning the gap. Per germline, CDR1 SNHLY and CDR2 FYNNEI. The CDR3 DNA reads TGTGCCAGCAGTGGGCAGCTAGCTAACTATGGCTACACCTTC. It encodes CASSGQLANYGYTF.